This passage covers 6 T cell receptor beta chains from one sample sequenced in a study of blood T cell repertoires in COVID-19. Assay used: immunoSEQ multiplex PCR; TCRdb lists only in-frame clones, some missing. This sample has 310,000 or so clones, with 86% found just once. Sequenced material: PBMCs or T cells enriched from blood (not recorded which). The receptor set was obtained from a woman in her late teens or twenties who had recovered from COVID-19.

The V call is TRBV14, the J call TRBJ1-1; D is possibly TRBD1 (6 bases). Germline V gene lookup returns CDR1 SGHDN and CDR2 FVKESK. Trimming took 4 bases from V and 4 from J, leaving 19 bases between them. The CDR3 runs to 16 residues. The CDR3 region has the DNA TGTGCCAGCAGCCCCTCTCGGGGGGCGCGGTTCACTGAAGCTTTCTTT. This codes for CASSPSRGARFTEAFF.

The rearrangement links TRBV27 to TRBJ1-4; D unresolved. The CDR3 spans 14 residues. The germline V and J ends were trimmed by 3 bases and 5 bases, with 10 bases remaining between them. Per germline, CDR1 MNHEY and CDR2 SMNVEV (reference sequence). In nucleotides, the CDR3 is TGTGCCAGCAGTTTGTCGGTTCTAAATGAAAAACTGTTTTTT. It codes for CASSLSVLNEKLFF.

This clone has just a few counts. The V and J genes are TRBV14 and TRBJ1-2; D possibly corresponds to TRBD1 (6 bases). Germline V gene lookup returns CDR1 SGHDN and CDR2 FVKESK. Trimming shortened V by 1 base and J by 8 bases, and 17 bases separated the two germline ends. This CDR3 region has 15 residues. CDR3 DNA sequence: TGTGCCAGCAGCCAAGCGTTATCAGGGGCATGGGGCTACACCTTC. Translating it yields CASSQALSGAWGYTF. The whole variable domain, remainder taken from reference TRBV14 and TRBJ1-2, is EAGVTQFPSHSVIEKGQTVTLRCDPISGHDNLYWYRRVMGKEIKFLLHFVKESKQDESGMPNNRFLAERTGGTYSTLKVQPAELEDSGVYFCASSQALSGAWGYTFGSGTRLTVV.

The V and J genes are TRBV7-9 and TRBJ1-1; D is undetermined. Deletions cut 0 bases from V and 5 bases from J, with 13 bases between. CDR3 length equals 15 residues. Germline V gene lookup returns CDR1 SEHNR and CDR2 FQNEAQ (reference sequence). The CDR3 spells CASSLAVGRSTEAFF. The CDR3 DNA is TGTGCCAGCAGCTTAGCTGTAGGGAGGTCGACTGAAGCTTTCTTT.

This clone was detected only once. The CDR3 loop reads CASSLERAGSTEAFF. DNA for the CDR3: TGTGCCAGCAGCTTAGAGAGGGCCGGGAGCACTGAAGCTTTCTTT. V gene TRBV11-2 combines with J gene TRBJ1-1; unclear D gene. Looked up from germline, CDR1 is SGHAT and CDR2 is FQNNGV. The germline V and J ends were trimmed by 0 bases and 4 bases, with 12 bases remaining between them. The CDR3 has 15 residues. Based on the CDR3 plus reference TRBV11-2 and TRBJ1-1, the full variable domain is EAGVAQSPRYKIIEKRQSVAFWCNPISGHATLYWYQQILGQGPKLLIQFQNNGVVDDSQLPKDRFSAERLKGVDSTLKIQPAKLEDSAVYLCASSLERAGSTEAFFGQGTRLTVV.

This chain links TRBV5-1 with TRBJ2-2, with D perhaps matching TRBD1 (6 bases). Germline CDR1 SGHRS, CDR2 YFSETQ. V was pared by 4 bases and J by 3 bases, with 16 bases between. The CDR3 extends over 16 amino acids. Here the CDR3 reads CASSINPPGDTGELFF. The CDR3 DNA reads as TGCGCCAGCAGCATTAACCCCCCAGGGGACACCGGGGAGCTGTTTTTT.